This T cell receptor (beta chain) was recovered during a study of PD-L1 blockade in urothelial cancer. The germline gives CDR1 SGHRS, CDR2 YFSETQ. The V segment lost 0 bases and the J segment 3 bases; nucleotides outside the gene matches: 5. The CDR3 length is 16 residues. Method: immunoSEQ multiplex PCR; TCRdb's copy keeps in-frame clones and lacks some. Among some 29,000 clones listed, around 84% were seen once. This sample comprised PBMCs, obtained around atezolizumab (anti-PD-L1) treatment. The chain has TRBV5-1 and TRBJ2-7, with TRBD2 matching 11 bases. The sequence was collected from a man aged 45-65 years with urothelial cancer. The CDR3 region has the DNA TGCGCCAGCAGCTTGGCCTTACTAGCGGGAGACTACGAGCAGTACTTC. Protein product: CASSLALLAGDYEQYF.